The next 13 T cell receptor beta chains were all read from a single sample in a study of T-cell memory formation after mild COVID-19. TCRdb analysed the 5' RACE reads with MiXCR anew, one entry per CDR3 protein. This sample carries fewer than 300,000 distinct CDR3 sequences, over 15% of them seen once, and the ten largest clones take roughly 21%. Sequenced sample: PBMCs or a T cell subset sorted from them (not recorded which). These receptors were collected from a man between 18 and 29 years old who had mild COVID-19 (a few samples of this study predate the infection). Cell type and time point are not known.

In this sample, this clonotype turned up a few times. The CDR3 nucleotides read TGCAGTGCCTATGCATTCCAGGCAGGGATAATTGCGCAGTTCTTC. It yields the protein CSAYAFQAGIIAQFF. The chain is built from TRBV20-1 and TRBJ2-1; D is perhaps TRBD1 (5 bases). CDR3 size: 15 residues. From germline, CDR1 is DFQATT and CDR2 SNEGSKA (reference sequence). V shed 6 bases and J shed 12 bases, with 27 bases lying between them.

The chain is built from TRBV4-1 and TRBJ2-7; D is unclear. Trimming took 1 base from V and 2 from J, leaving 9 bases between them. CDR3 size: 14 residues. CDR1 is MGHRA and CDR2 is YSYEKL in the germline V gene. The CDR3 is CASSQGTITYEQYF. The CDR3 DNA reads as TGCGCCAGCAGCCAAGGTACGATTACCTACGAGCAGTACTTC.

The chain combines TRBV4-1 with TRBJ2-2, with 10 bases fitting TRBD2. This CDR3 has 15 amino acids. Looked up from germline, CDR1 is MGHRA and CDR2 is YSYEKL. V lost 7 bases, J lost 2 bases, and 4 bases stayed unmatched. The CDR3 nucleotides read TGCGCCAGCAACAGCGGGGGGGCCAACACCGGGGAGCTGTTTTTT. Its translation: CASNSGGANTGELFF.

This clonotype has a count of ten or more. V is TRBV25-1 and J is TRBJ1-5; a weak D match, TRBD1 (6 bases). Germline V gene data show CDR1 as MGHDK and CDR2 as SYGVNS. V was pared by 3 bases and J by 0 bases, with 12 bases between. CDR3 size: 16 residues. The CDR3 loop reads CASSEDSEYSNQPQHF. CDR3 DNA: TGTGCCAGCAGTGAGGACAGTGAGTATAGCAATCAGCCCCAGCATTTT.

This clonotype showed up many times. CDR3: CASKGWTGEAQPQHF. The CDR3 coding sequence is TGTGCCAGCAAAGGATGGACAGGGGAAGCTCAGCCCCAGCATTTT. V and J are TRBV6-2 or TRBV6-3 and TRBJ1-5; 9 nucleotides line up with TRBD1. CDR3 length: 15 residues. Germline V gene sequence: CDR1 MNHEY, CDR2 SVGEGT. With V trimmed by 7 bases and J by 6 bases, 10 bases remained unmatched.

This clonotype has only a few counts. The chain employs TRBV7-2 and TRBJ2-5, with D maybe TRBD1 (5 bases). V shed 4 bases and J shed 4 bases, with 10 bases lying between them. The CDR3 runs to 13 residues. Per the germline V gene, CDR1 is SGHTA and CDR2 is FQGNSA. The CDR3: CASSWWGRETQYF. Here the CDR3 DNA reads TGTGCCAGCAGCTGGTGGGGCCGAGAGACCCAGTACTTC.

This sequence joins TRBV5-1 and TRBJ1-1, with D possibly TRBD1 on 6 matching bases. Germline-derived CDR1 and CDR2 are SGHRS and YFSETQ. The CDR3 contains 14 residues. Trimming stripped 1 base from V and 3 bases from J, with 10 bases between. In DNA, the CDR3 is TGCGCCAGCAGCTTGCGGGCAGGGGACACTGAAGCTTTCTTT. Translation gives CASSLRAGDTEAFF.

V gene TRBV7-9 combines with J gene TRBJ2-1; D is unclear. The CDR3 runs 14 residues. Germline V lookup: CDR1 SEHNR, CDR2 FQNEAQ (reference sequence). Trimming shortened V by 1 base and J by 9 bases, and 13 bases separated the two germline ends. The chain's CDR3 is CASSLVLASGEQFF. In nucleotides, the CDR3 is TGTGCCAGCAGCTTAGTTTTGGCATCAGGTGAGCAGTTCTTC.

This clonotype appeared a few times. The chain carries TRBV11-3 and TRBJ2-1; 10 bases are shared with TRBD2. Trimming took 0 bases from V and 10 from J; bases not matched to a gene: 6. This CDR3 has 15 amino acids. Germline CDR1 SGHNT, CDR2 YENEEA. CDR3 region: CASSLDPVTSGEQFF. The CDR3 nucleotides read TGTGCCAGCAGCTTAGACCCGGTGACTAGCGGGGAGCAGTTCTTC.

This clonotype was picked up many times. The rearrangement uses TRBV5-1 and TRBJ2-2, with 8 bases lining up with TRBD1. This CDR3 has 14 amino acids. Per germline, CDR1 SGHRS and CDR2 YFSETQ. V gave up 5 bases and J gave up 1 base; unmatched junction bases: 1. This chain's CDR3 is CASRGQVNTGELFF. In DNA form, the CDR3 reads TGCGCCAGCAGGGGACAGGTGAACACCGGGGAGCTGTTTTTT.

The chain uses TRBV27 and TRBJ2-5; D possibly matches TRBD1 or TRBD2 (7 bases each). The CDR3 covers 14 residues. Trimming removed 6 bases from V and 2 bases from J, with 13 bases in between. From germline, CDR1 is MNHEY and CDR2 SMNVEV (reference sequence). Here the CDR3 reads CASSPRGGQETQYF. The CDR3 DNA reads as TGTGCCAGCAGCCCCAGGGGGGGGCAAGAGACCCAGTACTTC.

This clonotype has more than one count but fewer than ten. This sequence joins TRBV20-1 and TRBJ2-3; D is unresolved. Per germline, CDR1 DFQATT and CDR2 SNEGSKA (reference sequence). The CDR3 covers 11 residues. Trimming removed 6 bases from V and 4 bases from J, with 8 bases in between. CDR3 DNA sequence: TGCAGTGCCCCTGTATCAGATACGCAGTATTTT. This translates into CSAPVSDTQYF.

This clonotype was observed at least ten times. The rearrangement joins TRBV12-3 or TRBV12-4 to TRBJ2-2, with 7 bases lining up with TRBD1. Trimming cost V 1 base and J 4 bases; bases outside gene matches: 6. CDR3 size: 16 residues. Written as DNA, the CDR3 is TGTGCCAGCAGTTTAGTCCACAGGGGCGGCACCGGGGAGCTGTTTTTT. Encoded protein: CASSLVHRGGTGELFF.